The clone carrying this TCR beta chain turned up a few times. This specimen comes from a study of blood T cells in healthy people across ages. Next came a second PCR, run for roughly 6 to 11 cycles, which used a sample-barcoded 5' primer along with a J-beta primer mix. Every single cDNA molecule received a tag from a template-switch adaptor with 12 random nucleotides. Via MiXCR, TCRdb re-called the 5' RACE reads, giving one row per CDR3 protein. The table shows 1.4 million or so distinct CDR3 sequences, with 42% occurring only once. Sequenced sample: blood. This TCR derives from a woman between 18 and 29 years old in good health.

The CDR3 DNA sequence: TGCGCCAGCAGCTTGATTCCTAGCGGAACAGATACGCAGTATTTT. Translated: CASSLIPSGTDTQYF. V usage is TRBV5-1 and J usage is TRBJ2-3; 7 bases line up with TRBD2. Losses at the gene ends were 1 base for V and 3 bases for J; bases not matched to a gene: 5. CDR1 and CDR2 (germline): SGHRS, YFSETQ. This CDR3 has 15 amino acids.